Reported below is one T cell receptor (beta chain). Only in-frame clones appear in the TCRdb table, and some are missing; sequencing was by immunoSEQ multiplex PCR. The sample has under 200,000 clones, around 80% seen once. The sample belongs to a study of blood T cell repertoires in COVID-19. Those enrolled, adults aged about 18 to 89 years, came from about 24 US areas. Which cohort a participant joined came from the clinical history participants gave. The sequence derives from a man between 45 and 60 years old who had recovered from COVID-19. The sample comprised PBMCs or T cells enriched from blood (not recorded which).

The DNA for the CDR3 is TGTGCCAGCTCACCGGACAATAACTATGGCTACACCTTC. This sequence encodes CASSPDNNYGYTF. The chain links TRBV18 to TRBJ1-2; D may be TRBD1 (5 bases). The germline V gene has CDR1 KGHSH and CDR2 LQKENI. The CDR3 sequence is 13 residues long. Trimming took 3 bases from V and 1 from J, leaving 6 bases between them. Together with reference TRBV18 and TRBJ1-2, the CDR3 gives the full variable domain: NAGVMQNPRHLVRRRGQEARLRCSPMKGHSHVYWYRQLPEEGLKFMVYLQKENIIDESGMPKERFSAEFPKEGPSILRIQQVVRGDSAAYFCASSPDNNYGYTFGSGTRLTVV.